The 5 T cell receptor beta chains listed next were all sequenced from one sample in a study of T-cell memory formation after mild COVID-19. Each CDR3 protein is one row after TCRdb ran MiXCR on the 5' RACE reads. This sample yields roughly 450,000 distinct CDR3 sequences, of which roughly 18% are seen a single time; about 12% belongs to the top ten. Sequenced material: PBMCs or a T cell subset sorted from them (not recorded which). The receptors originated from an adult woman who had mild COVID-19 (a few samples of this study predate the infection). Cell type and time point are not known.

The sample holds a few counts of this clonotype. The CDR3 DNA reads TGTGCCACCAGCTCCCAGATCGACAGGGTCTACGAGCAGTACTTC. Translating it yields CATSSQIDRVYEQYF. The chain is built from TRBV15 and TRBJ2-7; 7 positions agree with TRBD1. The CDR3 length is 15 residues. Trimming cost V 5 bases and J 3 bases; bases outside gene matches: 10. CDR1 LNHNV and CDR2 YYDKDF come from the germline V gene (reference sequence).

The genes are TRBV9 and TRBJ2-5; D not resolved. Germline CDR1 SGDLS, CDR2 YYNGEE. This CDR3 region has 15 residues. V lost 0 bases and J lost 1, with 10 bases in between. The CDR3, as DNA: TGTGCCAGCAGCGTAGCTCCGGGCCCCCAAGAGACCCAGTACTTC. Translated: CASSVAPGPQETQYF.

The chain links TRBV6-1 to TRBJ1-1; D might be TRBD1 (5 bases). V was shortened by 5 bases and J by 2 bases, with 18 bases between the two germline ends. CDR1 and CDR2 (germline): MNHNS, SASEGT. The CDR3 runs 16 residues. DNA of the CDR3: TGTGCCAGCAGTCCATTCCCAGGGTTAATCAACACTGAAGCTTTCTTT. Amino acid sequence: CASSPFPGLINTEAFF.

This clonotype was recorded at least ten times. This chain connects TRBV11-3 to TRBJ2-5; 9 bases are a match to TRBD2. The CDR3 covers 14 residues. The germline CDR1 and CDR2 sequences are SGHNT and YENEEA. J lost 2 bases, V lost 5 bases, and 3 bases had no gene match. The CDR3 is CASSASGNQETQYF. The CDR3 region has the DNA TGTGCCAGCAGCGCTAGCGGGAATCAAGAGACCCAGTACTTC.

As DNA, the CDR3 is TGTGCCACCAGCAGAGATCGAGCGGGAGCTCTAGATACGCAGTATTTT. It yields the protein CATSRDRAGALDTQYF. The chain uses TRBV15 and TRBJ2-3, with 8 bases that match TRBD2. This CDR3 has 16 amino acids. Germline values: CDR1 LNHNV, CDR2 YYDKDF (reference sequence). Unmatched junction bases numbered 7, after V lost 0 bases and J lost 5 bases.